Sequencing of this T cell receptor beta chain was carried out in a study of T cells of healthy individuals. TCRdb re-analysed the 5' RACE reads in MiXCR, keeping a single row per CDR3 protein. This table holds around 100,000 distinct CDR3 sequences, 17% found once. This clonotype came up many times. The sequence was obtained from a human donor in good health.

The CDR3 DNA is TGTGCCAGCAGTGAAGCCCCAGCGGGAGGGGTGGAGCAGTTCTTC. This codes for CASSEAPAGGVEQFF. The chain links TRBV6-1 to TRBJ2-1; TRBD2 matches at 10 bases. Per germline, CDR1 MNHNS and CDR2 SASEGT. V shed 0 bases and J 10 bases; nucleotides not matched to a gene: 6. CDR3 size: 15 residues.